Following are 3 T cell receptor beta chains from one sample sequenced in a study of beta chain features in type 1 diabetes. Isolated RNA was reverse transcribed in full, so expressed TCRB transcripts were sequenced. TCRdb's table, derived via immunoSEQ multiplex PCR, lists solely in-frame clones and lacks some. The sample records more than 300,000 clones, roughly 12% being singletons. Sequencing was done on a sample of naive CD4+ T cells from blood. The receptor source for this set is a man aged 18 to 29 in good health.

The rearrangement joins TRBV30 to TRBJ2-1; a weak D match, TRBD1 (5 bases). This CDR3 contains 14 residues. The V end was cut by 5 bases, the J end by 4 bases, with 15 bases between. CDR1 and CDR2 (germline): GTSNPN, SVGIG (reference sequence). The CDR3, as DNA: TGTGCCTGGCGGCAGGGTCGGTCTTACAATGAGCAGTTCTTC. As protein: CAWRQGRSYNEQFF.

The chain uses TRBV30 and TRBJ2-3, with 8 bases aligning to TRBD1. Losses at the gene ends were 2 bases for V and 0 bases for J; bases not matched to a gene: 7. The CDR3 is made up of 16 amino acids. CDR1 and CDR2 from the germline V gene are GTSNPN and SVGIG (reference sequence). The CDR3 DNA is TGTGCCTGGAGTTCCCCCGGGACAGGCAGCACAGATACGCAGTATTTT. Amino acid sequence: CAWSSPGTGSTDTQYF.

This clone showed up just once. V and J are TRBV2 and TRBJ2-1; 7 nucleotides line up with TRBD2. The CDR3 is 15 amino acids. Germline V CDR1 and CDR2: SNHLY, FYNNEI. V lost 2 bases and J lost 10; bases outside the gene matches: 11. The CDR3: CASSEKWGGVREQFF. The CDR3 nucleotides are TGTGCCAGCAGTGAAAAGTGGGGGGGGGTGAGAGAGCAGTTCTTC. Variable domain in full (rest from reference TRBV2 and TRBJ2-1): EPEVTQTPSHQVTQMGQEVILRCVPISNHLYFYWYRQILGQKVEFLVSFYNNEISEKSEIFDDQFSVERPDGSNFTLKIRSTKLEDSAMYFCASSEKWGGVREQFFGPGTRLTVL.